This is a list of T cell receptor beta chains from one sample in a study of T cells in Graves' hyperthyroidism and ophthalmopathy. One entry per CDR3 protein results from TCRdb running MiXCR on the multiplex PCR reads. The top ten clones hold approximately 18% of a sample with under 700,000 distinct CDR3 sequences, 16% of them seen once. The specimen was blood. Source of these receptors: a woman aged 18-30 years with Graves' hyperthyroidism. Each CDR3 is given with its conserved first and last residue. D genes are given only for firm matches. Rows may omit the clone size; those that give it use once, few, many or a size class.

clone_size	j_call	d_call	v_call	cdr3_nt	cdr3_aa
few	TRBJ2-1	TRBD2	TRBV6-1	TGTGCCAGCAGAGCACTAGCGGGGGAGCAGTTCTTC	CASRALAGEQFF
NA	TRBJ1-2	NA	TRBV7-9	TGTGCCAGCAGCTTACCGGGGGAATCCTATGGCTACACCTTC	CASSLPGESYGYTF
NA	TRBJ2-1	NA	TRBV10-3	TGTGCCATCAGTAGGGGAGGAGGGGAGACAGTCCCTGACAATGAGCAGTTCTTC	CAISRGGGETVPDNEQFF
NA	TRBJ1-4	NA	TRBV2	TGTGCCAGCAGTGAAGCGTTCGGAGGAGGACTGTTTTTT	CASSEAFGGGLFF
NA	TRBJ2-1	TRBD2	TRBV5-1	TGCGCCAGCAGCTTTGGAGCGGGGACCTCCTACAATGAGCAGTTCTTC	CASSFGAGTSYNEQFF
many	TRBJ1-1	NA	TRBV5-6	TGTGCCAGCAGCATGGCTCCGACAGAGAACACTGAAGCTTTCTTT	CASSMAPTENTEAFF
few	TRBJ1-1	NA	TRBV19	TGTGCCAGTAGTATAGATCTCAGGGCCGGCACTGAAGCTTTCTTT	CASSIDLRAGTEAFF
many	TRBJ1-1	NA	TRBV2	TGTGCCAGCAGGCGGGACTCGGGGGACACTGAAGCTTTCTTT	CASRRDSGDTEAFF
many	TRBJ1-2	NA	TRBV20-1	TGCAGTGCGACTCTGGACCCAGCGGGGGGTGGCTACACCTTC	CSATLDPAGGGYTF
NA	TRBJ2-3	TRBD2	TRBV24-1	TGTGCCACCAGTGATTTTCGGGAGGGCCGAGATACGCAGTATTTT	CATSDFREGRDTQYF
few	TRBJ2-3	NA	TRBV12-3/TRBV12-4	TGTGCCAGCAGTTTAACGGGAGATAGGGCAGATACGCAGTATTTT	CASSLTGDRADTQYF
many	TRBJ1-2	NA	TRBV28	TGTGCCGTAATCCCACAACGGAACTATGGCTACACCTTC	CAVIPQRNYGYTF
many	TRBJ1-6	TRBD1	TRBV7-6	TGTGCCAGCAGCTCGGGACAGGGCGATAATTCACCCCTCCACTTT	CASSSGQGDNSPLHF
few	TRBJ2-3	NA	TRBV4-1	TGCGCCAGCAGCCAAGTGAGTAGGGTAGCAGATACGCAGTATTTT	CASSQVSRVADTQYF
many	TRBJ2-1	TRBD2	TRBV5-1	TGCGCCAGCAGCTCTCGAACGGGACTAGCGGGGGTCAGCTCCTACAATGAGCAGTTCTTC	CASSSRTGLAGVSSYNEQFF
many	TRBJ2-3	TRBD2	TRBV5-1	TGCGCCAGCAGCTCGGGACTAGCGGGAACCGGAGATACGCAGTATTTT	CASSSGLAGTGDTQYF
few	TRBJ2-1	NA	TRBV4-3	TGCGCCAGCAGCCCCAAGGGGGAAGGAACCTACAATGAGCAGTTCTTC	CASSPKGEGTYNEQFF
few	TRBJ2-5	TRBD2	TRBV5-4	TGTGCCAGCAGCCCAGCCGGGGTAGCGGGAGTGGAGACCCAGTACTTC	CASSPAGVAGVETQYF
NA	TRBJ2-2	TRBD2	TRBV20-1	TGCAGTGCTAGAGATTGGGGGGGTAACACCGGGGAGCTGTTTTTT	CSARDWGGNTGELFF
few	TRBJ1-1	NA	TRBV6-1	TGTGCCAGCGCAGAGAACACTGAAGCTTTCTTT	CASAENTEAFF
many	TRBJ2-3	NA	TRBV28	TGTGCCAGCAGCGTCACTCGACTGTACACAGATACGCAGTATTTT	CASSVTRLYTDTQYF
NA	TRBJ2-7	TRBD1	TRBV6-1	TGTGCTAGCAGCAAAGGGACAGAATACCTAGAGCAGTACTTC	CASSKGTEYLEQYF
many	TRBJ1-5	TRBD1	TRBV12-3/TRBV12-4	TGTGCCAGCAGTCTGCAGGGGGGCAATCAGCCCCAGCATTTT	CASSLQGGNQPQHF
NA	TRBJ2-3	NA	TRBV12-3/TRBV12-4	TGTGCCAGCAGTTTTCTGGGGGCCGTAAGCACAGATACGCAGTATTTT	CASSFLGAVSTDTQYF
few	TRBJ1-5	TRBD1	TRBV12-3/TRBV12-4	TGTGCCAGCAGTTCGTTAACAGGGGGCGAATATAGCAATCAGCCCCAGCATTTT	CASSSLTGGEYSNQPQHF
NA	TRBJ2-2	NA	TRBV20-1	TGCAGTGCTCGGGGAGTCACGAACACCGGGGAGCTGTTTTTT	CSARGVTNTGELFF
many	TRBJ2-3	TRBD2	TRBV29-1	TGCAGCGTTGGTCCGGGAGGGCCCACAGATACGCAGTATTTT	CSVGPGGPTDTQYF
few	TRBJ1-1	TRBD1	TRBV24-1	TGTGCCACCAGTGACTATACAGGGGATATGGCTTTCTTT	CATSDYTGDMAFF
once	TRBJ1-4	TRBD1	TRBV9	TGTGCCAGCAGCAGCCGACCGACAGGGGGTGTGGAAAAACTGTTTTTT	CASSSRPTGGVEKLFF
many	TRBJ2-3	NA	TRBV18	TGTGCCAGCTCACCAGAGGGGACTTATACAGATACGCAGTATTTT	CASSPEGTYTDTQYF
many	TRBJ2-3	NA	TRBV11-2	TGTGCCAGCTCTTTCACGGGGGGCCCCCCCCGCACAGATACGCAGTATTTT	CASSFTGGPPRTDTQYF
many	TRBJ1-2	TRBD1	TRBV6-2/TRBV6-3	TGTGCCAGCAGTTATCTGGGACAGGAAAGCTATGGCTACACCTTC	CASSYLGQESYGYTF
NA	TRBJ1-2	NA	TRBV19	TGTGCCAGTAGAACGCCGGGCTTAGACTATGGCTACACCTTC	CASRTPGLDYGYTF
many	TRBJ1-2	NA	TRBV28	TGTGCCAGCAGTACAGAGACGGCGAACTATGGCTACACCTTC	CASSTETANYGYTF
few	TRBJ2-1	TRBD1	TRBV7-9	TGTGCCAGCAACTTACAGGGGGCGCACAATGAGCAGTTCTTC	CASNLQGAHNEQFF
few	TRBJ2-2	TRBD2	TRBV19	TGTGCCAGTACGACCGGGACTAGCGGGAGAAACACCGGGGAGCTGTTTTTT	CASTTGTSGRNTGELFF
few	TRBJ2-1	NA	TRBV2	TGTGCCAGCAGTGAGAGTGAGAGCGAGCAGTTCTTC	CASSESESEQFF
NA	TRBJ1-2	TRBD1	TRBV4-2	TGTGCCAGCAGCCTTGACAGGGTCCCTTATGGCTACACCTTC	CASSLDRVPYGYTF
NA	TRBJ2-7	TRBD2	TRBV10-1	TGCGCCAGCAGTGACCTAGCGGGATTTCACGAGCAGTACTTC	CASSDLAGFHEQYF
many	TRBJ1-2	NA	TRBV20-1	TGCAGTGCTAGAGACTCGTCGGGCCCGGTCTACACCTTC	CSARDSSGPVYTF
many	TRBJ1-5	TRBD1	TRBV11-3	TGTGCCAGCAGCTCACAACAGGGGCATCACAATCAGCCCCAGCATTTT	CASSSQQGHHNQPQHF
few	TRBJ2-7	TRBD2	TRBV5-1	TGCGCCAGCAGCTTGGTAGCGGGTACGGACTACGAGCAGTACTTC	CASSLVAGTDYEQYF
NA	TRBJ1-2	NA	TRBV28	TGTGCCAGTGGGGGGGGAGAGTTCTATGGCTACACCTTC	CASGGGEFYGYTF
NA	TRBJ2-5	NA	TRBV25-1	TGTGCCAGCAGTGAATCCCGAAAGGCGAGGGGAGAGACCCAGTACTTC	CASSESRKARGETQYF
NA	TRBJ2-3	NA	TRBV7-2	TGTGCCAGCAGCTTACTTAAAGATACGCAGTATTTT	CASSLLKDTQYF
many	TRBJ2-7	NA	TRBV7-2	TGTGCCAGCAGAGACACGCGGAGCTCCTACGAGCAGTACTTC	CASRDTRSSYEQYF
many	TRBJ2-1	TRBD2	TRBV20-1	TGCAGTGCTAGCAGCCTAGCGGGAGTGTGGAATGAGCAGTTCTTC	CSASSLAGVWNEQFF
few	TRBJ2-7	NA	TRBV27	TGTGCCAGCAGTTTTAATATCGGGTTCTACGAGCAGTACTTC	CASSFNIGFYEQYF